Listed here is a single T cell receptor beta chain. The target of this receptor is not known. No base quality values were provided; no much bigger clone lies one nucleotide off. Clipping removes 3 bases from V and 1 base from J, with 5 as the unmatched junction base count. Spanning cysteine to phenylalanine, the CDR3 consists of 15 amino acids. Only the CDR3 part of the read is kept: 45 bases, read in frame from the first base. The germline V gene supplies CDR1 SGHTA and CDR2 FQGNSA. These data belong to a study of T cell responses to AZD1222 COVID-19 vaccine (dated by TCRdb to the early 2020s). With respect to the entire study: Because spike-specific TCR depth and breadth did not differ between the two schedules, AZD1222 recipients who got a second dose at roughly 4 weeks were pooled with those who got a second dose at roughly 12 weeks. A total of just over 230 trial participants underwent TCR sequencing, of whom approximately 210 received two doses of AZD1222 and some 26 received two doses of the MenACWY control vaccine. Trial participants were enrolled by age into subgroups of 18-55, 56-69 and 70-plus years, and around 150, 28 and 57 TCR-sequenced participants, respectively, were included in these subgroups. What the study reported, not specific to this receptor: A significant rise in spike-specific TCR breadth and depth was observed after two AZD1222 doses relative to day 0 and relative to MenACWY recipients. Participants were mostly white British and included more females than males, and it was suggested by the authors that clonal diversity may have been underestimated. Vaccine-associated CD4 TCRs spanned the whole spike protein, with dominant responses in regions 160-218 and 743-854. The 56-69-year group was small, and its depth increase did not reach significance, likely because of low power. Epitopes outside the regions mutated in the B.1.351 and B.1.1.7 variants were reportedly recognized by nearly half of the unique spike-specific TCRs. Conclusions about previously exposed vaccinees were limited because only a handful of AZD1222 recipients were SARS-CoV-2 seropositive at baseline. Because no day 14 peak-response samples were available, repertoires were characterized only after the peak T cell response.

The CDR3 regions of human TCRbeta chains were subjected to immunosequencing. In the authors' own workflow: TCRs in the repertoires were compared against a reference library of SARS-CoV-2-specific TCRs that had been generated with the MIRA antigen-specificity platform. Breadth was defined as the fraction of unique TCRs that were SARS-CoV-2-associated. Depth was defined as the fraction of total T cells that were SARS-CoV-2-associated. Using the MIRA data, each spike-specific TCR was assigned both to the spike region to which the TCR was reactive and to a CD4 or CD8 class. Log10-transformed breadth and depth values were compared by one-way ANOVA with Sidak's multiple comparisons tests. The source is immuneACCESS, and TCRdb retained only in-frame sequences with V and J called. Part of the clones is not carried over; for the studies checked, unresolved V genes explain less than half of this, and the remainder is unexplained. D and trimming come from the DNA, and the V and J calls and clone size come from that table. The sample includes about 100,000 clones, with 75% to 95% observed a single time. The ten largest clones add up to 1% to 1.5% of the sample.

Explained via the paper, the time point label denotes: baseline before first vaccination. Vaccinee samples came from UK trials COV001 and COV002, including a single-blind randomized controlled phase 2/3 trial of AZD1222 (ChAdOx1 nCoV-19) in healthy adults. For TCRbeta chain sequencing, PBMC samples from trial participants were taken at day 0 and at day 28 after the second dose. The material sequenced was peripheral blood, taken on day 0 of AZD1222 vaccination. The TCR originated in an adult in good health. The V gene is TRBV7-2 and the J gene is TRBJ1-1; 7 bases in between match TRBD1. The CDR3 loop reads CASSLDRTSNTEAFF. The base sequence is TGTGCCAGCAGCTTGGACAGGACCTCGAACACTGAAGCTTTCTTT.